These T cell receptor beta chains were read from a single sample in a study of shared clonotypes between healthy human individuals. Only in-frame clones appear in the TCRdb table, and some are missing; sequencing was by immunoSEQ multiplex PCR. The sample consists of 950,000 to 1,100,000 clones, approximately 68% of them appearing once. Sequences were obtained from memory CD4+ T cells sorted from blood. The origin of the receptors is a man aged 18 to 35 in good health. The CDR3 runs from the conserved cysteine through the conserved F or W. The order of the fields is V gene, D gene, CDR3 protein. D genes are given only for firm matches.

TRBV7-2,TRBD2,CASSLAMLAGGRYEQYF
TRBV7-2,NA,CASSLDPLGANTGELFF
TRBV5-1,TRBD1,CASSPWTGAGELFF
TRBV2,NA,CASSEDRVVGGYTF
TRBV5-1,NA,CASSLESGSEGYTF
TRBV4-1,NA,CASSQDRDRSYSNQPQHF
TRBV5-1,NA,CASSLYGVNTEAFF
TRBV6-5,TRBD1,CASSRQGKSNSPLHF
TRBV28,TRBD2,CASSPPGLAGGWDEQYF
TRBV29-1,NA,CSVEGANTEAFF
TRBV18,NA,CASSPSRAMNTEAFF
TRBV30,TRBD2,CAGGAGGRNEQFF
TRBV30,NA,CAWSVQGSGAQYF
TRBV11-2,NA,CASSQQVPREQYF